Listed below are T cell receptor beta chains from one sample, sequenced in a study of CD8 T cells in Susac syndrome. A single record per CDR3 protein comes from TCRdb applying MiXCR to the immunoSEQ multiplex PCR reads. The profile shows around 130,000 distinct CDR3 sequences, 90% to 95% of them singletons. The specimen was CD8+ T cells from PBMCs. All receptors derive from a human donor with multiple sclerosis. Both conserved end residues are part of each CDR3. The order of the fields is D gene, clone size, J gene, V gene, CDR3 protein, CDR3 DNA. A D gene is named only where the DNA matches it firmly. Rows give clone size only sometimes, using once, few, many, or a class for an expanded clone.

d_call: TRBD1
clone_size: NA
j_call: TRBJ2-7
v_call: TRBV9
cdr3_aa: CASSAGPWTGGYEQYF
cdr3_nt: TGTGCCAGCAGCGCCGGTCCCTGGACAGGAGGCTACGAGCAGTACTTC

d_call: NA
clone_size: NA
j_call: TRBJ1-5
v_call: TRBV19
cdr3_aa: CASSPPYSNQPQHF
cdr3_nt: TGTGCCAGTTCCCCACCGTATAGCAATCAGCCCCAGCATTTT

d_call: TRBD1
clone_size: NA
j_call: TRBJ2-7
v_call: TRBV29-1
cdr3_aa: CSVEDRDYEQYF
cdr3_nt: TGCAGCGTTGAGGACAGGGACTACGAGCAGTACTTC

d_call: NA
clone_size: NA
j_call: TRBJ1-5
v_call: TRBV12-3/TRBV12-4
cdr3_aa: CASSPWVSSNDQPQHF
cdr3_nt: TGTGCCAGCAGTCCTTGGGTGTCAAGTAACGATCAGCCCCAGCATTTT

d_call: NA
clone_size: NA
j_call: TRBJ1-1
v_call: TRBV6-2/TRBV6-3
cdr3_aa: CASSYSGPGEAFF
cdr3_nt: TGTGCCAGCAGTTACTCGGGGCCCGGTGAAGCTTTCTTT

d_call: NA
clone_size: NA
j_call: TRBJ1-5
v_call: TRBV7-9
cdr3_aa: CASSGLTYNQPQHF
cdr3_nt: TGTGCCAGCAGCGGTCTGACATACAATCAGCCCCAGCATTTT

d_call: TRBD1
clone_size: NA
j_call: TRBJ1-5
v_call: TRBV5-6
cdr3_aa: CASSRTGQSNQPQHF
cdr3_nt: TGTGCCAGCAGTCGGACGGGACAGTCGAATCAGCCCCAGCATTTT

d_call: TRBD1
clone_size: NA
j_call: TRBJ1-2
v_call: TRBV7-9
cdr3_aa: CASSPDRGEPNYGYTF
cdr3_nt: TGTGCCAGCAGCCCGGACAGGGGCGAGCCTAACTATGGCTACACCTTC

d_call: NA
clone_size: once
j_call: TRBJ2-1
v_call: TRBV12-3/TRBV12-4
cdr3_aa: CASIQGRMRGEQFF
cdr3_nt: TGTGCCAGCATCCAGGGACGGATGCGCGGTGAGCAGTTCTTC

d_call: TRBD1
clone_size: NA
j_call: TRBJ2-5
v_call: TRBV29-1
cdr3_aa: CSGTIGTGVVETQYF
cdr3_nt: TGCAGCGGGACCATAGGGACAGGGGTGGTTGAGACCCAGTACTTC

d_call: NA
clone_size: once
j_call: TRBJ1-1
v_call: TRBV6-5
cdr3_aa: CASTRTSFGPEAFF
cdr3_nt: TGTGCCAGCACCAGAACTAGCTTCGGCCCTGAAGCTTTCTTT

d_call: NA
clone_size: once
j_call: TRBJ1-1
v_call: TRBV30
cdr3_aa: CAWSPGETEAFF
cdr3_nt: TGTGCCTGGAGCCCCGGGGAAACTGAAGCTTTCTTT

d_call: NA
clone_size: NA
j_call: TRBJ2-3
v_call: TRBV29-1
cdr3_aa: CSVEPPGMADTQYF
cdr3_nt: TGCAGCGTTGAGCCTCCTGGGATGGCAGATACGCAGTATTTT

d_call: TRBD1
clone_size: NA
j_call: TRBJ2-1
v_call: TRBV9
cdr3_aa: CASSVDGQELQFF
cdr3_nt: TGTGCCAGCAGCGTCGACGGACAGGAATTACAGTTCTTC

d_call: NA
clone_size: NA
j_call: TRBJ2-3
v_call: TRBV7-9
cdr3_aa: CASRLTSGGQDTQYF
cdr3_nt: TGTGCCAGCAGATTAACCTCCGGGGGGCAAGATACGCAGTATTTT

d_call: NA
clone_size: NA
j_call: TRBJ1-1
v_call: TRBV13
cdr3_aa: CASSLEGMNTEAFF
cdr3_nt: TGTGCCAGCAGCTTAGAGGGAATGAACACTGAAGCTTTCTTT

d_call: NA
clone_size: NA
j_call: TRBJ1-5
v_call: TRBV7-9
cdr3_aa: CASSLGYNQPQHF
cdr3_nt: TGTGCCAGCAGCTTAGGGTACAATCAGCCCCAGCATTTT

d_call: NA
clone_size: NA
j_call: TRBJ2-1
v_call: TRBV20-1
cdr3_aa: CSARGGRGCPFCSYNEQFF
cdr3_nt: TGCAGTGCTAGAGGGGGACGGGGATGCCCTTTTTGTTCCTACAATGAGCAGTTCTTC

d_call: TRBD1
clone_size: once
j_call: TRBJ2-2
v_call: TRBV27
cdr3_aa: CASSLLQGAGELFF
cdr3_nt: TGTGCCAGCAGTTTACTACAGGGGGCCGGGGAGCTGTTTTTT

d_call: NA
clone_size: NA
j_call: TRBJ1-1
v_call: TRBV6-6
cdr3_aa: CASSRAMNTEAFF
cdr3_nt: TGTGCCAGCTCCAGGGCCATGAACACTGAAGCTTTCTTT

d_call: NA
clone_size: NA
j_call: TRBJ2-7
v_call: TRBV2
cdr3_aa: CASSEENGSYEQYF
cdr3_nt: TGTGCCAGCAGTGAGGAGAACGGCTCCTACGAGCAGTACTTC

d_call: TRBD2
clone_size: NA
j_call: TRBJ2-1
v_call: TRBV24-1
cdr3_aa: CATSDSGGGSYNEQFF
cdr3_nt: TGTGCCACCAGTGATTCGGGCGGGGGCTCCTACAATGAGCAGTTCTTC

d_call: TRBD1
clone_size: NA
j_call: TRBJ2-2
v_call: TRBV9
cdr3_aa: CASSEGTGRPGELFF
cdr3_nt: TGTGCCAGCAGCGAGGGGACAGGGAGGCCCGGGGAGCTGTTTTTT

d_call: TRBD1
clone_size: NA
j_call: TRBJ2-3
v_call: TRBV27
cdr3_aa: CASSFGTATKYF
cdr3_nt: TGTGCCAGCAGTTTCGGGACAGCTACTAAGTATTTT

d_call: NA
clone_size: NA
j_call: TRBJ2-7
v_call: TRBV3-1
cdr3_aa: CASSLTGEGYEQYF
cdr3_nt: TGTGCCAGCAGCCTGACGGGGGAAGGGTACGAGCAGTACTTC

d_call: TRBD2
clone_size: NA
j_call: TRBJ2-7
v_call: TRBV27
cdr3_aa: CASSSLGGGDLDEQYF
cdr3_nt: TGTGCCAGCAGTTCTCTCGGCGGGGGTGACCTGGACGAGCAGTACTTC

d_call: NA
clone_size: NA
j_call: TRBJ2-3
v_call: TRBV27
cdr3_aa: CASSADGDTQYF
cdr3_nt: TGTGCCAGCAGTGCAGATGGAGATACGCAGTATTTT

d_call: TRBD2
clone_size: NA
j_call: TRBJ2-5
v_call: TRBV28
cdr3_aa: CASSLIPSGTQETQYF
cdr3_nt: TGTGCCAGCAGTTTAATCCCTAGCGGGACCCAAGAGACCCAGTACTTC

d_call: NA
clone_size: once
j_call: TRBJ2-3
v_call: TRBV29-1
cdr3_aa: CSVGGDLDTQYF
cdr3_nt: TGCAGCGTTGGAGGGGATTTGGATACGCAGTATTTT

d_call: NA
clone_size: NA
j_call: TRBJ1-1
v_call: TRBV29-1
cdr3_aa: CSVEDLMDTEAFF
cdr3_nt: TGCAGCGTTGAAGATCTCATGGACACTGAAGCTTTCTTT

d_call: NA
clone_size: NA
j_call: TRBJ2-3
v_call: TRBV27
cdr3_aa: CASSERGATDTQYF
cdr3_nt: TGTGCCAGCAGTGAACGGGGGGCCACAGATACGCAGTATTTT

d_call: TRBD2
clone_size: NA
j_call: TRBJ2-1
v_call: TRBV30
cdr3_aa: CAWSPLGAGLSVSSYNEQFF
cdr3_nt: TGTGCCTGGAGTCCTCTAGGGGCGGGACTATCGGTCAGCTCCTACAATGAGCAGTTCTTC

d_call: NA
clone_size: NA
j_call: TRBJ2-1
v_call: TRBV4-1
cdr3_aa: CASSPTMLELHNEQFF
cdr3_nt: TGCGCCAGCAGCCCGACGATGCTGGAGTTACACAATGAGCAGTTCTTC

d_call: NA
clone_size: NA
j_call: TRBJ2-2
v_call: TRBV15
cdr3_aa: CATSRDTGELFF
cdr3_nt: TGTGCCACCAGCAGAGACACCGGGGAGCTGTTTTTT

d_call: NA
clone_size: NA
j_call: TRBJ1-1
v_call: TRBV5-4
cdr3_aa: CASSQVFMFYGTEAFF
cdr3_nt: TGCGCCAGCAGCCAAGTTTTTATGTTTTATGGCACTGAAGCTTTCTTT